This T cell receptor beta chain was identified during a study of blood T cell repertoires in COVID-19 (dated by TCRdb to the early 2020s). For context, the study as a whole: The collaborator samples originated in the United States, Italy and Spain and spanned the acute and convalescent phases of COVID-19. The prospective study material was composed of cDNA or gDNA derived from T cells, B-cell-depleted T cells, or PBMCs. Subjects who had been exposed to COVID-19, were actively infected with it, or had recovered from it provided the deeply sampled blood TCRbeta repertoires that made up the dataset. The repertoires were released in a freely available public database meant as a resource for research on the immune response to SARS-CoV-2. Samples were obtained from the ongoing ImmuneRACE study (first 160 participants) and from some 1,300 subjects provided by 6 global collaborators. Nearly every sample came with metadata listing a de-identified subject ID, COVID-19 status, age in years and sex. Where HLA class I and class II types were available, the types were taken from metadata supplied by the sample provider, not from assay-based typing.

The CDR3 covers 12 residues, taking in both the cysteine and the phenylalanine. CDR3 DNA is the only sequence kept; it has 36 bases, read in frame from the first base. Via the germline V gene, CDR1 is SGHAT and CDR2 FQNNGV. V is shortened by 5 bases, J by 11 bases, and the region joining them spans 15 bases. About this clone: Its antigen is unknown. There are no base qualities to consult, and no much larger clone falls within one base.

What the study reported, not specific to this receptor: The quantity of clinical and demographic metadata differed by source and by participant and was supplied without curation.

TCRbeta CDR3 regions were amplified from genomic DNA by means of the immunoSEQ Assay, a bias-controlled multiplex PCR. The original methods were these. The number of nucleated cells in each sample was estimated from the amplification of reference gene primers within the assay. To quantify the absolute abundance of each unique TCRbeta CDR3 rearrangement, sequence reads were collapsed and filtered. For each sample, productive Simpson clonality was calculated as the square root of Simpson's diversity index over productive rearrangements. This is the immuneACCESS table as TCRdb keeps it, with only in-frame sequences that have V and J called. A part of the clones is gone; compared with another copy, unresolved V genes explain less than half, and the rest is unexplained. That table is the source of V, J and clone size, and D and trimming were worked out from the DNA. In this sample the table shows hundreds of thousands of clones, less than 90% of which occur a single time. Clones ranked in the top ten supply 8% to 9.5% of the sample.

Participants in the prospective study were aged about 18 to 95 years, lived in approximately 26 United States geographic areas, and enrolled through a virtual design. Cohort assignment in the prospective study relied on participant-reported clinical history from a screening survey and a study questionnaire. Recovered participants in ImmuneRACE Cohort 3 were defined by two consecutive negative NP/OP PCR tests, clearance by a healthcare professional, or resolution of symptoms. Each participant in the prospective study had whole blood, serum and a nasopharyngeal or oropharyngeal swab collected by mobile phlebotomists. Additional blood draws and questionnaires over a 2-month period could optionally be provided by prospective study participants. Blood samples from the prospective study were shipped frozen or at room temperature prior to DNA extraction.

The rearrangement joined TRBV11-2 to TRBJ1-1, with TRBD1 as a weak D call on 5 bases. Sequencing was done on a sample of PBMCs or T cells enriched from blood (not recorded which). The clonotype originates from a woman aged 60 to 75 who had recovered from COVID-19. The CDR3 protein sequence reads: CASSRAREVAFF. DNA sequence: TGTGCCAGCAGCCGGGCCAGGGAGGTCGCTTTCTTT.